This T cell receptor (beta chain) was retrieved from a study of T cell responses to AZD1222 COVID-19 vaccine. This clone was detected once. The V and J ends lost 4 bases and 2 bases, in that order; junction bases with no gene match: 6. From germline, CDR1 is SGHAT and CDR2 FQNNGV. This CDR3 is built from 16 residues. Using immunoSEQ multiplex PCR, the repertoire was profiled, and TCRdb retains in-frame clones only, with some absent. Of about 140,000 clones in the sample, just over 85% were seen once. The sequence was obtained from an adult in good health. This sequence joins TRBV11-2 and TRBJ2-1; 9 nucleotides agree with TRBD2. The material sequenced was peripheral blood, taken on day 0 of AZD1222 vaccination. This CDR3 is CASSSGAGGPYNEQFF. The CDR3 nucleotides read TGTGCCAGCAGCTCAGGGGCGGGAGGGCCCTACAATGAGCAGTTCTTC.